A selection of T cell receptor beta chains follows, all from one sample in a study of blood T cells in healthy people across ages. Via MiXCR, TCRdb re-called the 5' RACE reads, giving one row per CDR3 protein. The sample consists of about 620,000 distinct CDR3 sequences, 45% to 60% of them appearing once. The source material was blood. The receptors were sampled from an elderly woman in good health. CDR3s include the opening cysteine and the closing phenylalanine or tryptophan. D genes are given only for firm matches. The size entry is marked missing in some rows and otherwise reads once, few, many or a size class.

V	D	J	size	CDR3	DNA
TRBV7-9	NA	TRBJ2-7	NA	CVSSLAEGSYEQYF	TGTGTCAGCAGCTTAGCCGAAGGCTCCTACGAGCAGTACTTC
TRBV30	NA	TRBJ1-2	NA	CAWTLNAAVHGYTF	TGTGCCTGGACACTAAACGCGGCGGTCCATGGCTACACCTTC
TRBV4-2	NA	TRBJ2-2	NA	CASSQDLGTSGELFF	TGTGCCAGCAGCCAAGATCTAGGCACGTCCGGGGAGCTGTTTTTT
TRBV20-1	NA	TRBJ2-7	NA	CSASAASAAYEQYF	TGCAGTGCTAGCGCGGCTAGCGCAGCCTACGAGCAGTACTTC
TRBV28	TRBD1	TRBJ2-7	NA	CASSFTGGRYEQYF	TGTGCCAGCAGTTTTACAGGGGGCAGATACGAGCAGTACTTC
TRBV20-1	TRBD2	TRBJ2-7	many	CSASGRLPYEQYF	TGCAGTGCTAGCGGGAGGCTCCCCTACGAGCAGTACTTC
TRBV6-6	NA	TRBJ1-1	once	CATTRGAMNTEAFF	TGTGCCACCACTCGAGGCGCGATGAACACTGAAGCTTTCTTT
TRBV6-1	NA	TRBJ1-5	NA	CASRAGGAEPQHF	TGTGCCAGCAGGGCAGGAGGCGCCGAGCCCCAGCATTTT
TRBV9	NA	TRBJ2-7	NA	CASSVGAGQSYEQYF	TGTGCCAGCAGCGTAGGGGCGGGACAGAGTTACGAGCAGTACTTC
TRBV5-1	NA	TRBJ2-7	NA	CASSLGAASSYEQYF	TGCGCCAGCAGCTTGGGAGCTGCTAGCTCCTACGAGCAGTACTTC
TRBV20-1	TRBD1	TRBJ1-2	NA	CSAAGQYYGYTF	TGCAGTGCCGCGGGACAGTACTATGGCTACACCTTC
TRBV6-2/TRBV6-3	NA	TRBJ2-1	NA	CASSYSGVTEQFF	TGTGCCAGCAGTTACTCTGGGGTTACTGAGCAGTTCTTC
TRBV10-3	TRBD1	TRBJ2-4	NA	CAIGDSGTGANIQYF	TGTGCCATCGGTGATTCCGGGACAGGGGCAAACATTCAGTACTTC
TRBV4-1	TRBD1	TRBJ1-5	many	CASSQGQGRTGNQPQHF	TGCGCCAGCAGCCAAGGACAGGGGAGGACTGGCAATCAGCCCCAGCATTTT
TRBV25-1	TRBD1	TRBJ1-2	many	CASSPGGQGHYGYTF	TGTGCCAGCAGCCCTGGTGGACAGGGACACTATGGCTACACCTTC
TRBV20-1	TRBD1	TRBJ2-5	many	CSARGTGRETQYF	TGCAGTGCTAGGGGGACAGGGCGGGAGACCCAGTACTTC
TRBV5-1	NA	TRBJ2-2	few	CASSLFSVGDTGELFF	TGCGCCAGCAGCTTGTTCAGCGTCGGGGACACCGGGGAGCTGTTTTTT
TRBV15	NA	TRBJ2-7	many	CATSSNVVLKEQYF	TGTGCCACCAGCAGTAATGTGGTATTAAAGGAGCAGTACTTC
TRBV6-2/TRBV6-3	NA	TRBJ2-1	NA	CASSPDGQLTGEQFF	TGTGCCAGCAGTCCAGACGGACAACTCACGGGGGAGCAGTTCTTC
TRBV2	NA	TRBJ1-1	NA	CASSDRGIAEAFF	TGTGCCAGCAGTGACAGGGGAATCGCTGAAGCTTTCTTT
TRBV10-3	TRBD1	TRBJ1-1	NA	CAISGTGGSYTEAFF	TGTGCCATCAGTGGGACAGGGGGATCGTACACTGAAGCTTTCTTT
TRBV6-5	TRBD2	TRBJ2-3	once	CASSYSGTSGRDTQYF	TGTGCCAGCAGTTACTCTGGGACTAGCGGGAGAGACACGCAGTATTTT
TRBV28	TRBD2	TRBJ2-1	NA	CASSPLLAGSYNEQFF	TGTGCCAGCAGTCCCCTCTTAGCGGGGTCCTACAATGAGCAGTTCTTC
TRBV20-1	NA	TRBJ2-3	NA	CSASRTSASTDTQYF	TGCAGTGCCTCCCGGACTTCGGCGAGCACAGATACGCAGTATTTT
TRBV6-5	NA	TRBJ2-5	many	CASKGMDSLRGETQYF	TGTGCCAGCAAAGGGATGGACAGTCTAAGAGGAGAGACCCAGTACTTC
TRBV12-3/TRBV12-4	NA	TRBJ2-4	many	CASHSRVGKNIQYF	TGTGCCAGCCACTCCAGGGTTGGCAAAAACATTCAGTACTTC
TRBV6-6	TRBD1	TRBJ2-5	NA	CAGSYRGLYQETQYF	TGTGCCGGCAGTTACAGGGGGTTGTACCAAGAGACCCAGTACTTC
TRBV7-2	TRBD1	TRBJ1-5	NA	CASSAGTAQPQHF	TGTGCCAGCAGCGCAGGGACAGCACAGCCCCAGCATTTT
TRBV4-2	NA	TRBJ1-1	NA	CASSQEAMNTEAFF	TGTGCCAGCAGCCAAGAAGCTATGAACACTGAAGCTTTCTTT
TRBV7-2	NA	TRBJ2-5	NA	CASSLVRWVEETQYF	TGTGCCAGCAGCTTAGTAAGGTGGGTAGAAGAGACCCAGTACTTC
TRBV2	TRBD2	TRBJ2-5	NA	CARKAGVETQYF	TGTGCCAGGAAGGCGGGGGTGGAGACCCAGTACTTC
TRBV2	NA	TRBJ1-2	NA	CASSQRTEIYGYTF	TGTGCCAGCAGCCAAAGGACAGAGATCTATGGCTACACCTTC
TRBV20-1	NA	TRBJ1-2	NA	CSARDVAQSDTNYGYTF	TGCAGTGCTAGAGATGTGGCACAGAGTGACACTAACTATGGCTACACCTTC
TRBV15	NA	TRBJ2-1	NA	CATSRGLDWRDNEQFF	TGTGCCACCAGCAGGGGCCTGGACTGGCGCGACAATGAGCAGTTCTTC
TRBV29-1	NA	TRBJ2-7	NA	CSTRDGSYEQYF	TGCAGCACCCGGGACGGGTCCTACGAGCAGTACTTC
TRBV5-1	NA	TRBJ2-6	NA	CASSLLLVSGANVLTF	TGCGCCAGCAGCTTGTTGTTAGTTTCTGGGGCCAACGTCCTGACTTTC
TRBV20-1	NA	TRBJ2-5	NA	CSALSELMETQYF	TGCAGTGCCTTATCCGAACTGATGGAGACCCAGTACTTC
TRBV20-1	NA	TRBJ2-7	once	CSASDRFYEQYF	TGCAGTGCTAGTGACAGGTTCTACGAGCAGTACTTC
TRBV5-1	NA	TRBJ2-1	NA	CTSSLESKNEQFF	TGCACCAGCAGCTTGGAGAGTAAGAATGAGCAGTTCTTC
TRBV7-9	NA	TRBJ1-5	NA	CASSLVDGGPQHF	TGTGCCAGCAGCTTAGTCGATGGTGGGCCCCAGCATTTT
TRBV7-9	NA	TRBJ2-1	many	CASSIQRTPVYNEQFF	TGTGCCAGCAGCATCCAACGAACTCCGGTGTACAATGAGCAGTTCTTC
TRBV29-1	TRBD1	TRBJ2-7	NA	CSVGQGIYEQYF	TGCAGCGTAGGACAGGGGATCTACGAGCAGTACTTC
TRBV20-1	NA	TRBJ2-3	NA	CSARGQPGTQYF	TGCAGTGCTAGAGGGCAGCCAGGTACGCAGTATTTT
TRBV12-3/TRBV12-4	TRBD1	TRBJ1-2	NA	CASSLGTGYTYGYTF	TGTGCCAGCAGTTTAGGGACAGGGTATACCTATGGCTACACCTTC
TRBV7-2	NA	TRBJ2-3	NA	CASSYQGRADTQYF	TGTGCCAGCAGCTACCAAGGACGGGCAGATACGCAGTATTTT
TRBV10-3	TRBD2	TRBJ2-3	NA	CAIKREGQGNTQYF	TGTGCCATCAAGCGGGAGGGCCAAGGAAATACGCAGTATTTT
TRBV7-8	TRBD1	TRBJ2-3	many	CASSLAEDRRYTDTQYF	TGTGCCAGCAGCTTAGCAGAGGACAGGAGATACACAGATACGCAGTATTTT
TRBV20-1	NA	TRBJ1-2	once	CSASAATAWGGYTF	TGCAGTGCTAGCGCTGCAACAGCCTGGGGTGGCTACACCTTC
TRBV5-1	NA	TRBJ2-1	medium-sized	CASSSWSGYNEQFF	TGCGCCAGCAGCTCCTGGAGCGGATACAATGAGCAGTTCTTC
TRBV29-1	TRBD2	TRBJ2-1	NA	CSVERGLYNEQFF	TGCAGCGTTGAAAGGGGACTATACAATGAGCAGTTCTTC
TRBV9	NA	TRBJ2-1	many	CASSVEDRYNEQFF	TGTGCCAGCAGCGTTGAAGACAGGTACAATGAGCAGTTCTTC
TRBV9	TRBD2	TRBJ2-1	few	CASSVGGGSGSKSYNEQFF	TGTGCCAGCAGTGTAGGGGGTGGTAGCGGGAGCAAATCCTACAATGAGCAGTTCTTC
TRBV9	TRBD2	TRBJ2-1	few	CASSVGGEVNEQFF	TGTGCCAGCAGCGTCGGGGGGGAGGTCAATGAGCAGTTCTTC
TRBV20-1	TRBD1	TRBJ1-5	NA	CSASGQGGVQPQHF	TGCAGTGCTAGTGGACAGGGGGGGGTTCAGCCCCAGCATTTT
TRBV2	NA	TRBJ1-2	NA	CASRGRRNNYGYTF	TGTGCCAGCAGGGGCAGACGGAATAACTATGGCTACACCTTC
TRBV5-1	TRBD2	TRBJ2-7	NA	CASSGVAGNYEQYF	TGCGCCAGCAGCGGGGTAGCGGGAAACTACGAGCAGTACTTC
TRBV5-6	NA	TRBJ1-2	NA	CASSLAGEGNYGYTF	TGTGCCAGCAGCTTGGCTGGAGAAGGCAACTATGGCTACACCTTC
TRBV29-1	NA	TRBJ2-7	NA	CSGWTRVLAFYEQYF	TGCAGCGGGTGGACCCGGGTTCTGGCCTTCTACGAGCAGTACTTC